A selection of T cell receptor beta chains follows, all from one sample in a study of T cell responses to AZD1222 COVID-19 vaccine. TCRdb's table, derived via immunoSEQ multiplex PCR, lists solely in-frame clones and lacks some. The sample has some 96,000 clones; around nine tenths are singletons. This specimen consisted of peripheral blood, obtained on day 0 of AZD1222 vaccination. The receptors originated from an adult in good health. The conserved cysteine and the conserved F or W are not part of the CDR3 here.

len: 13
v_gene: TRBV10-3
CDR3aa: AISQGQEINNEQF

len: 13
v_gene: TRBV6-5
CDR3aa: ASSDGLAGDNEQF

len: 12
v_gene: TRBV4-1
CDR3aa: ASSQQGSNYGYT

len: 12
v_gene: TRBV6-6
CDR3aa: ASSYGLGSETQY

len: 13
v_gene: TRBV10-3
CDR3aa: AISEGRSSGNTIY

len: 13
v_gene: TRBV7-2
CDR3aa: ASSSGTPYSYEQY

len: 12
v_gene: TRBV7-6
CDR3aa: ASSSGTGRETQY

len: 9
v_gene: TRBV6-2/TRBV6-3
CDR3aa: ASSYLQGYT

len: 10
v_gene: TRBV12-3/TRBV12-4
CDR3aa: ASRLGGDGYT

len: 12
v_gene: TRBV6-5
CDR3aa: ASSLDGGNYGYT

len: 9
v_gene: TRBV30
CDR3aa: AWSVSSGYT

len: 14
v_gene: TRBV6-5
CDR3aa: ASSYRDSPTNEKLF

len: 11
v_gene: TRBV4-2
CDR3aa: ASSQSKNTEAF

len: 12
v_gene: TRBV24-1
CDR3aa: ATSARDRLYGYT

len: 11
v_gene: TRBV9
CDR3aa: ASSPARTDTQY

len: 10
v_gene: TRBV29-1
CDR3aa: SVEMTRTEAF

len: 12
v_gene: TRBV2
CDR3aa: AGEGLAGADTQY

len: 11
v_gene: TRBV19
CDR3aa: ASSMDETYEQY

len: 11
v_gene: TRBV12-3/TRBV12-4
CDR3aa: ASSLFRGPEAF

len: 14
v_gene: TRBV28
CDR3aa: ASSLGGVDRGNGYT

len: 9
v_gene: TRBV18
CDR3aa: ASSGTAEAF

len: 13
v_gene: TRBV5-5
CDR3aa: ASSFLRERYYEQY

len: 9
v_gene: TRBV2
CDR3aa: ASGSDTEAF